A selection of T cell receptor beta chains follows, all from one sample in a study of blood T cell repertoires in COVID-19. Profiled with immunoSEQ multiplex PCR; TCRdb holds only in-frame clones, not every one. The sample holds about 130,000 clones; approximately 86% are singletons and the top ten take about 2.3%. Material: PBMCs or T cells enriched from blood (not recorded which). These receptor sequences come from a woman in her forties or fifties who had recovered from COVID-19. Each CDR3 is given with its conserved first and last residue. D genes are given only for firm matches. Rows may omit the clone size; those that give it use once, few, many or a size class.

D: .
J: TRBJ2-4
size: .
V: TRBV18
CDR3: CASSPGTQNIQYF
DNA: TGTGCCAGCTCACCAGGGACTCAAAACATTCAGTACTTC

D: .
J: TRBJ1-1
size: .
V: TRBV27
CDR3: CASKSSWSTEAFF
DNA: TGTGCCAGCAAATCGAGCTGGAGCACTGAAGCTTTCTTT

D: .
J: TRBJ1-4
size: once
V: TRBV19
CDR3: CASSIWRGGRSEKLFF
DNA: TGTGCCAGTAGTATTTGGAGGGGCGGAAGGTCTGAAAAACTGTTTTTT

D: .
J: TRBJ2-2
size: .
V: TRBV9
CDR3: CASSVGGTANTGELFF
DNA: TGTGCCAGCAGCGTGGGCGGGACAGCAAACACCGGGGAGCTGTTTTTT

D: .
J: TRBJ2-5
size: few
V: TRBV7-9
CDR3: CASRSLMETQYF
DNA: TGTGCCAGCAGGTCCCTAATGGAGACCCAGTACTTC

D: .
J: TRBJ1-4
size: .
V: TRBV5-1
CDR3: CASSLGGLGVANEKLFF
DNA: TGCGCCAGCAGCTTGGGAGGCTTGGGAGTGGCTAATGAAAAACTGTTTTTT

D: TRBD2
J: TRBJ2-7
size: .
V: TRBV3-1/TRBV3-2
CDR3: CASSQAGAGGRGYEQYF
DNA: TGTGCCAGCAGCCAAGCAGGAGCGGGGGGCCGCGGGTACGAGCAGTACTTC

D: TRBD2
J: TRBJ2-5
size: .
V: TRBV3-1/TRBV3-2
CDR3: CASSQGTSRETQYF
DNA: TGTGCCAGCAGCCAAGGGACTAGTCGGGAGACCCAGTACTTC

D: .
J: TRBJ2-5
size: .
V: TRBV6-5
CDR3: CASSPGSSRGETQYF
DNA: TGTGCCAGCAGCCCCGGGTCCTCAAGGGGGGAGACCCAGTACTTC

D: .
J: TRBJ1-1
size: .
V: TRBV30
CDR3: CAWKSDSRRQAFF
DNA: TGTGCCTGGAAATCCGACTCTCGAAGGCAAGCTTTCTTT

D: TRBD1
J: TRBJ1-3
size: .
V: TRBV27
CDR3: CASRGTGTGNTIYF
DNA: TGTGCCAGCAGGGGGACAGGGACTGGAAACACCATATATTTT

D: .
J: TRBJ2-7
size: .
V: TRBV7-3
CDR3: CASRLGGPSYEQYF
DNA: TGTGCCAGCAGGTTGGGGGGGCCCTCCTACGAGCAGTACTTC

D: TRBD1
J: TRBJ2-5
size: .
V: TRBV29-1
CDR3: CSVELDRGQETQYF
DNA: TGCAGCGTTGAATTGGACAGGGGGCAAGAGACCCAGTACTTC

D: .
J: TRBJ2-2
size: .
V: TRBV7-6
CDR3: CASSTGTTYTGELFF
DNA: TGTGCCAGCAGCACAGGGACAACATACACCGGGGAGCTGTTTTTT

D: TRBD2
J: TRBJ2-2
size: .
V: TRBV19
CDR3: CASSLAGGITGELFF
DNA: TGTGCCAGTAGCCTAGCGGGGGGGATCACCGGGGAGCTGTTTTTT

D: .
J: TRBJ2-2
size: .
V: TRBV27
CDR3: CASSLWTQKSTGELFF
DNA: TGTGCCAGCAGTTTATGGACTCAAAAGAGCACCGGGGAGCTGTTTTTT

D: .
J: TRBJ1-1
size: .
V: TRBV3-1/TRBV3-2
CDR3: CASSQGQVSAFF
DNA: TGTGCCAGCAGCCAAGGACAGGTCTCCGCTTTCTTT

D: .
J: TRBJ1-1
size: .
V: TRBV7-9
CDR3: CASSLIGNVEAFF
DNA: TGTGCCAGCAGCTTGATCGGTAACGTTGAAGCTTTCTTT

D: .
J: TRBJ2-2
size: .
V: TRBV5-1
CDR3: CASSLELAANTGELFF
DNA: TGCGCCAGCAGCTTGGAACTTGCCGCGAACACCGGGGAGCTGTTTTTT

D: .
J: TRBJ1-5
size: .
V: TRBV30
CDR3: CAWSAPGEPQHF
DNA: TGTGCCTGGAGTGCACCAGGTGAGCCCCAGCATTTT

D: TRBD1
J: TRBJ1-2
size: .
V: TRBV2
CDR3: CARATGEYGYTF
DNA: TGTGCCAGGGCGACAGGGGAGTATGGCTACACCTTC

D: TRBD1
J: TRBJ2-2
size: .
V: TRBV19
CDR3: CASSIDRVLGGELFF
DNA: TGTGCCAGTAGTATTGACAGGGTATTGGGCGGGGAGCTGTTTTTT

D: .
J: TRBJ2-7
size: .
V: TRBV6-5
CDR3: CASSQGREQYF
DNA: TGTGCCAGCAGCCAGGGTCGCGAGCAGTACTTC

D: TRBD1
J: TRBJ2-7
size: .
V: TRBV14
CDR3: CASSPMDRTRDEQYF
DNA: TGTGCCAGCAGCCCGATGGACAGGACTCGCGACGAGCAGTACTTC

D: .
J: TRBJ2-7
size: .
V: TRBV2
CDR3: CASRLSGGSYEQYF
DNA: TGTGCCAGCAGACTGTCCGGCGGCTCCTACGAGCAGTACTTC

D: .
J: TRBJ1-4
size: once
V: TRBV6-2/TRBV6-3
CDR3: CASSSGQTFNEKLFF
DNA: TGTGCCAGCAGTTCAGGACAGACCTTTAATGAAAAACTGTTTTTT

D: TRBD1
J: TRBJ2-2
size: .
V: TRBV24-1
CDR3: CATSDTRGTGGAPGELFF
DNA: TGTGCCACCAGTGATACGAGGGGGACAGGGGGAGCGCCCGGGGAGCTGTTTTTT

D: .
J: TRBJ1-3
size: .
V: TRBV19
CDR3: CASTFKPSVSSGNTIYF
DNA: TGTGCCAGTACATTTAAGCCGTCGGTCTCCTCTGGAAACACCATATATTTT

D: TRBD1
J: TRBJ1-5
size: .
V: TRBV9
CDR3: CASSPTDRGNQPQHF
DNA: TGTGCCAGCAGCCCGACGGACAGGGGCAATCAGCCCCAGCATTTT

D: .
J: TRBJ2-1
size: .
V: TRBV6-4
CDR3: CASRIDQGNNEQFF
DNA: TGTGCCAGCAGAATTGACCAGGGCAACAATGAGCAGTTCTTC

D: TRBD2
J: TRBJ2-7
size: .
V: TRBV5-1
CDR3: CASSWGGEQYF
DNA: TGCGCCAGCAGCTGGGGGGGCGAGCAGTACTTC

D: TRBD2
J: TRBJ2-3
size: .
V: TRBV4-1
CDR3: CASSRGGPSTDTQYF
DNA: TGCGCCAGCAGCCGCGGGGGGCCTAGCACAGATACGCAGTATTTT

D: .
J: TRBJ2-5
size: once
V: TRBV10-2
CDR3: CASHGQGEWETQYF
DNA: TGCGCCAGCCACGGGCAGGGCGAGTGGGAGACCCAGTACTTC

D: TRBD2
J: TRBJ2-3
size: .
V: TRBV9
CDR3: CASSATSGGGSDTQYF
DNA: TGTGCCAGCAGCGCGACTAGCGGGGGGGGCTCAGATACGCAGTATTTT

D: .
J: TRBJ2-7
size: few
V: TRBV4-3
CDR3: CASSQDPTGSSYEQYF
DNA: TGCGCCAGCAGCCAAGACCCGACAGGCAGCTCCTACGAGCAGTACTTC

D: TRBD1
J: TRBJ1-2
size: .
V: TRBV7-9
CDR3: CASSLADRGRDGYTF
DNA: TGTGCCAGCAGCTTAGCGGACAGGGGGAGAGATGGCTACACCTTC

D: .
J: TRBJ2-2
size: .
V: TRBV7-8
CDR3: CASSPYLGELFF
DNA: TGTGCCAGCAGCCCGTATCTGGGGGAGCTGTTTTTT

D: .
J: TRBJ2-6
size: .
V: TRBV10-2
CDR3: CASSELKGRGPGANVLTF
DNA: TGCGCCAGCAGTGAGTTAAAGGGCAGGGGCCCTGGGGCCAACGTCCTGACTTTC

D: .
J: TRBJ2-7
size: .
V: TRBV27
CDR3: CASSFAGLGTYEQYF
DNA: TGTGCCAGCAGTTTCGCAGGGCTAGGTACCTACGAGCAGTACTTC

D: .
J: TRBJ2-5
size: .
V: TRBV10-3
CDR3: CAINSGQETQYF
DNA: TGTGCCATCAACAGCGGACAAGAGACCCAGTACTTC

D: .
J: TRBJ1-1
size: .
V: TRBV11-2
CDR3: CASSLEGRVAEAFF
DNA: TGTGCCAGCAGCTTAGAGGGCAGGGTGGCTGAAGCTTTCTTT

D: TRBD1
J: TRBJ2-2
size: .
V: TRBV11-2
CDR3: CASSFGTGGMSRELFF
DNA: TGTGCCAGCAGCTTTGGGACAGGGGGGATGAGTAGGGAGCTGTTTTTT